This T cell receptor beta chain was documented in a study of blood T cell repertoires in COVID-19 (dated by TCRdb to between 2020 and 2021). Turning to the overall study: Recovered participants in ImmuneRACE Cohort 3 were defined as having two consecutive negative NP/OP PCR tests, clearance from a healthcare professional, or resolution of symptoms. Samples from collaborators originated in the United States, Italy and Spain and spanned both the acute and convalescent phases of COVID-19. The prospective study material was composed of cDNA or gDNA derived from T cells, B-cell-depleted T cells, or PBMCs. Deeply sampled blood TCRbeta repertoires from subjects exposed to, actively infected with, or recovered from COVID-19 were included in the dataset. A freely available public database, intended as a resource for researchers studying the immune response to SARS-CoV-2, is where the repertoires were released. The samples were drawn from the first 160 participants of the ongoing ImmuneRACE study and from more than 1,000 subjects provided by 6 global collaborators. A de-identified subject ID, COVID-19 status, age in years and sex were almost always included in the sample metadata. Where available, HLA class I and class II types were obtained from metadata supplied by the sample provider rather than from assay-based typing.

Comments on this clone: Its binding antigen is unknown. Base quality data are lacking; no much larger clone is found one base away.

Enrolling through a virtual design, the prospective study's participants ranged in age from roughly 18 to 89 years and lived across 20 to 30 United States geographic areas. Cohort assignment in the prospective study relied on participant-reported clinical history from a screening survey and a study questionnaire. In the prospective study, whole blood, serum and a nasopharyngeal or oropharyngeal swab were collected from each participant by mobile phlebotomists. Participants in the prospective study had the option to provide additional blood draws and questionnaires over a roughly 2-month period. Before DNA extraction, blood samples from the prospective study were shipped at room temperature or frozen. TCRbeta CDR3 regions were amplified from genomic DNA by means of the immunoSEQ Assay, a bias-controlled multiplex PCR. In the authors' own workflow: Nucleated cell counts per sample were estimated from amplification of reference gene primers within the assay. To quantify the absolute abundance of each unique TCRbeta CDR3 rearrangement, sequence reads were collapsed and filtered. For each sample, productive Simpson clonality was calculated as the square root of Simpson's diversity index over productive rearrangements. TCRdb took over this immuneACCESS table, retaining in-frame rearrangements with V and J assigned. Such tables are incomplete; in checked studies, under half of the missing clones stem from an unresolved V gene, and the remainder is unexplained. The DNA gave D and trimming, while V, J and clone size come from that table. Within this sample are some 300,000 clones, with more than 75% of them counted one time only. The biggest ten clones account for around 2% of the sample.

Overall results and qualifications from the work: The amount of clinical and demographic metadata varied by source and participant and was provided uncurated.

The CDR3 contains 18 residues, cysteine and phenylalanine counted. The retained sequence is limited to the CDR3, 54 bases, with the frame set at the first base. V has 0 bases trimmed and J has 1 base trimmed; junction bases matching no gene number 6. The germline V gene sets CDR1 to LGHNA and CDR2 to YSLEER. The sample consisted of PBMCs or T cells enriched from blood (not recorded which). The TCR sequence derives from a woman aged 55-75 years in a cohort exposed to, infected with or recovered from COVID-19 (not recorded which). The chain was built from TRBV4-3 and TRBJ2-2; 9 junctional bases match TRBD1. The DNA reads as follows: TGCGCCAGCAGCCAAGAACCTCCGGGACAGGGGAACACCGGGGAGCTGTTTTTT. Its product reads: CASSQEPPGQGNTGELFF.